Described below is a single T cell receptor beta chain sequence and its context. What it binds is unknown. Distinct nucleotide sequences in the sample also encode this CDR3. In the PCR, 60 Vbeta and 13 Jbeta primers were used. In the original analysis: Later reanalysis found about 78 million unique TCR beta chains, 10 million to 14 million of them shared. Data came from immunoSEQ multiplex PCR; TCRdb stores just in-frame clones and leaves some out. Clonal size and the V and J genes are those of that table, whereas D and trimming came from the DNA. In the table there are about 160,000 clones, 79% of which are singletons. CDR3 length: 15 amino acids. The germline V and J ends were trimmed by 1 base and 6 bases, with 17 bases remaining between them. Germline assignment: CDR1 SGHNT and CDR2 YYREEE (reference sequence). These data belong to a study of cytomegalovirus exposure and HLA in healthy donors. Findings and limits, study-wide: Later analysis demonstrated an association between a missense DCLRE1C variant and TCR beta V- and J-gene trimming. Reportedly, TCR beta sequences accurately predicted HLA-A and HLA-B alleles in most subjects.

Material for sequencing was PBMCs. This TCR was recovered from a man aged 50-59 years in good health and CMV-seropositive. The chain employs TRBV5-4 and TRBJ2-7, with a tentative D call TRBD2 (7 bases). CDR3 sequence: CASSLLGLGGGEQYF. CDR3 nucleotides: TGTGCCAGCAGCTTGTTAGGACTAGGGGGAGGCGAGCAGTACTTC.